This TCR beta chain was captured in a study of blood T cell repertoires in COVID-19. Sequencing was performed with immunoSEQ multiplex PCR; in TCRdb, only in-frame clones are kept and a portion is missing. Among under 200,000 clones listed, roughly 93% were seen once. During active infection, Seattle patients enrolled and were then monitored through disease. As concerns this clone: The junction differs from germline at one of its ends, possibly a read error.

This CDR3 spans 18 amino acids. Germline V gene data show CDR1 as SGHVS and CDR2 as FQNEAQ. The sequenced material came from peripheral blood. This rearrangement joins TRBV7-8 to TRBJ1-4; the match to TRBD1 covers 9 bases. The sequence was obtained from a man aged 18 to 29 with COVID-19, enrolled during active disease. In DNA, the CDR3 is TGTGCCAGCAGCTCGACGCCAGGGACAGGGCGAACTAATGAAAAACTGCTTTTT. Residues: CASSSTPGTGRTNEKLLF.